These 10 T cell receptor beta chains were sequenced from one sample in a study of blood T cell repertoires in COVID-19. Libraries were prepared by immunoSEQ multiplex PCR; TCRdb keeps only in-frame clonotypes and omits some of them. Of some 250,000 clones in the sample, around 90% were seen once. The sample was peripheral blood. The receptors come from a human donor in a cohort sampled during active COVID-19.

The gene calls are TRBV5-6 and TRBJ1-2, with unresolved D. This CDR3 has 13 residues. Trimming pared 5 bases from V and 4 bases from J, leaving 12 bases between. CDR1 SGHDT and CDR2 YYEEEE come from the germline V gene. This CDR3 is CASRRERLYGYTF. CDR3 nucleotide sequence: TGTGCCAGCAGGCGGGAACGACTCTATGGCTACACCTTC.

The V gene is TRBV4-3, the J gene TRBJ1-5; D might be TRBD1 (6 bases). This CDR3 has 17 residues. Per germline, CDR1 LGHNA and CDR2 YSLEER. Trimming removed 1 base from V and 5 bases from J, with 18 bases in between. The DNA for the CDR3 is TGCGCCAGCAGCCAAGGGGCAGCTCGGGGGGCGGATCAGCCCCAGCATTTT. It specifies CASSQGAARGADQPQHF.

The CDR3 DNA reads as TGTGCCAGTAGCAAGGGGAGGGGTCGATACGAGCAGTACTTC. It encodes CASSKGRGRYEQYF. The chain combines TRBV19 with TRBJ2-7, with 7 bases matching TRBD2. V was clipped by 6 bases and J by 4 bases; unmatched bases: 9. CDR1 is LNHDA, CDR2 SQIVND, per germline (reference sequence). The CDR3 has 14 residues. Combining the CDR3 with reference TRBV19 and TRBJ2-7 gives the whole variable domain DGGITQSPKYLFRKEGQNVTLSCEQNLNHDAMYWYRQDPGQGLRLIYYSQIVNDFQKGDIAEGYSVSREKKESFPLTVTSAQKNPTAFYLCASSKGRGRYEQYFGPGTRLTVT.

The chain joins TRBV25-1 to TRBJ1-1, with 9 nucleotides matching TRBD1. The CDR3 consists of 13 residues. The germline CDR1 and CDR2 sequences are MGHDK and SYGVNS. The junction had 4 bases not matched to a gene; V was cut back by 6 bases and J by 5 bases. The CDR3 sequence is CASRSGTGTEAFF. CDR3 nucleotide sequence: TGTGCCAGCAGGTCCGGGACAGGGACTGAAGCTTTCTTT.

The table lists this clone with a few counts. This chain uses TRBV28 with TRBJ1-2; D remains unclear. The CDR3 totals 14 residues. From germline, CDR1 is MDHEN and CDR2 SYDVKM. Trimming pared 10 bases from V and 0 bases from J, leaving 15 bases between. The CDR3 loop reads CATFAGLANYGYTF. The CDR3 nucleotides are TGTGCCACCTTTGCCGGCCTAGCTAACTATGGCTACACCTTC.

The V and J genes are TRBV9 and TRBJ2-3, with 11 bases that match TRBD2. Germline CDR1 SGDLS, CDR2 YYNGEE. With 6 bases clipped from V and 3 bases from J, the junction kept 9 bases outside the gene matches. The CDR3 loop spans 16 amino acids. For the CDR3, the DNA is TGTGCCAGCAAACACAGCCCTAGCGGGGGGACAGATACGCAGTATTTT. Residues: CASKHSPSGGTDTQYF.

V usage is TRBV11-2 and J usage is TRBJ2-7; 7 nucleotides agree with TRBD2. The trim removed 5 bases at V and 1 base at J, leaving 5 bases unmatched. The CDR3 is 14 residues long. The V gene's germline CDR1 is SGHAT and CDR2 FQNNGV. The CDR3 DNA sequence: TGTGCCAGCAGCCCTTCGCGGGGGTCCTACGAGCAGTACTTC. Its protein is CASSPSRGSYEQYF.

The rearrangement links TRBV3-1 (or the pseudogene TRBV3-2) to TRBJ2-7; 7 bases line up with TRBD1. Looked up from germline, CDR1 is LGHDT and CDR2 is YNNKEL (reference sequence). This CDR3 comprises 14 residues. V gave up 4 bases and J gave up 3 bases; unmatched junction bases: 6. In nucleotides, the CDR3 is TGTGCCAGCAGCCTGACACAGGGGCTCTACGAGCAGTACTTC. Its protein is CASSLTQGLYEQYF.

In DNA, the CDR3 is TGTGCCAGCAGCCAAGGGTCCGGGGACTATGGCTACACCTTC. This translates into CASSQGSGDYGYTF. This chain connects TRBV3-1 (or the pseudogene TRBV3-2) to TRBJ1-2; D not certain. Looked up from germline, CDR1 is LGHDT and CDR2 is YNNKEL (reference sequence). Between the trimmed V and J ends, which lost 1 base and 3 bases, there was a span of 9 bases. There are 14 residues in the CDR3.

CDR3 coding DNA: TGTGCCAGCAGCGCGCCGGGAAAAAACCGAACTCCTAGCAATCAGCCCCAGCATTTT. Encoded protein: CASSAPGKNRTPSNQPQHF. V gene TRBV9 combines with J gene TRBJ1-5; D remains ambiguous. V lost 3 bases and J 0 bases, leaving 22 bases between the germline ends. CDR1 and CDR2 from the germline V gene are SGDLS and YYNGEE. This CDR3 is built from 19 residues.